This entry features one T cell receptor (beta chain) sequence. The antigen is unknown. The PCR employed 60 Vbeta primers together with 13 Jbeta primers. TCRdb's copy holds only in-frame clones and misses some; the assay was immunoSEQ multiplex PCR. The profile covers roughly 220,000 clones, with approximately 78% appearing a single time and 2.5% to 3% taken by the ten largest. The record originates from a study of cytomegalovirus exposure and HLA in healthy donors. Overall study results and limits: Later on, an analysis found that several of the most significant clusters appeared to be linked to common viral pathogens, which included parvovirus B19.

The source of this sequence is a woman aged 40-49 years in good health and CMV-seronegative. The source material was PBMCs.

The CDR3 nucleotides are TGTGCCAGCAGTGAAGGTTCAGTGCAGCCCCAGCATTTT. Translation gives CASSEGSVQPQHF. The rearrangement uses TRBV6-1 and TRBJ1-5; D gene unclear. V shed 1 base and J shed 7 bases, with 8 bases lying between them. This CDR3 is 13 amino acids long. In germline, CDR1 is MNHNS, CDR2 SASEGT.